These 16 T cell receptor beta chains originate from one sample sequenced in a study of T cell changes during pregnancy in multiple sclerosis. The repertoire was sequenced with immunoSEQ multiplex PCR; TCRdb's copy has only in-frame clones and lacks some. The sample contains about 120,000 clones, roughly 92% of which appear only once. The specimen was peripheral blood, collected in the third trimester of pregnancy. The receptor set was obtained from a female donor with multiple sclerosis, enrolled in a pregnancy study.

This rearrangement joins TRBV6-6 to TRBJ1-2, with unresolved D. V lost 4 bases, J lost 0 bases, and 12 bases lay in between. The germline V gene encodes CDR1 MNHNY and CDR2 SVGAGI (reference sequence). The CDR3 runs to 15 residues. The CDR3 region is CASSSEGFPNYGYTF. DNA for the CDR3: TGTGCCAGCAGTTCCGAGGGCTTCCCTAACTATGGCTACACCTTC.

The chain recombines TRBV6-6 with TRBJ1-2; no clear D gene. Between the trimmed V and J ends, which lost 5 bases and 4 bases, there was a span of 8 bases. CDR3 length equals 12 residues. The germline V gene has CDR1 MNHNY and CDR2 SVGAGI (reference sequence). CDR3: CASSLTGYGYTF. Written as DNA, the CDR3 is TGTGCCAGCAGTCTCACGGGCTATGGCTACACCTTC.

J is TRBJ1-1 and V is TRBV28; D ambiguous. Germline V gives CDR1 MDHEN, CDR2 SYDVKM. Trimming removed 7 bases from V and 1 base from J, with 4 bases in between. This CDR3 comprises 11 residues. CDR3 in DNA: TGTGCCAGCACCCAGAACACTGAAGCTTTCTTT. It is translated as CASTQNTEAFF. The complete variable domain, with remaining parts taken from reference TRBV28 and TRBJ1-1, reads DVKVTQSSRYLVKRTGEKVFLECVQDMDHENMFWYRQDPGLGLRLIYFSYDVKMKEKGDIPEGYSVSREKKERFSLILESASTNQTSMYLCASTQNTEAFFGQGTRLTVV.

This clone was observed a few times. The chain links TRBV18 to TRBJ2-4; 8 bases map to TRBD1. V gave up 2 bases and J gave up 2 bases; unmatched junction bases: 8. Germline assignment: CDR1 KGHSH and CDR2 LQKENI. The CDR3 is 17 residues long. CDR3 sequence (DNA): TGTGCCAGCTCACCAGGTAGAGGACAGGGTACCAAAAACATTCAGTACTTC. Residues: CASSPGRGQGTKNIQYF.

The rearrangement joins TRBV2 to TRBJ1-2; TRBD1 aligns across 9 bases. Looked up from germline, CDR1 is SNHLY and CDR2 is FYNNEI. The CDR3 spans 17 residues. J gave up 4 bases and V 5 bases, and 14 bases lay outside the gene matches. CDR3 region: CASSSQGANGPIYGYTF. Written as DNA, the CDR3 is TGTGCCAGCAGTTCACAGGGGGCCAATGGCCCAATCTATGGCTACACCTTC.

In regard to this clone: Distinct nucleotide sequences in the sample also encode this CDR3. V usage is TRBV2 and J usage is TRBJ1-1; 10 bases are a match to TRBD1. The V gene end was trimmed by 7 bases and the J gene end by 1 base; junction bases not matched to a gene: 3. The length of the CDR3 is 14 residues. CDR1 is SNHLY, CDR2 FYNNEI, per germline. Written as DNA, the CDR3 is TGTGCCAGCAACAGGGACAGGGGGAACACTGAAGCTTTCTTT. Its translation is CASNRDRGNTEAFF.

This clone occurred once. V usage is TRBV7-6 and J usage is TRBJ2-7; perhaps TRBD2 as D (6 bases). This CDR3 region has 13 residues. Germline CDR1 reads SGHVS; CDR2 reads FNYEAQ. Trimming pared 5 bases from V and 4 bases from J, leaving 12 bases between. CDR3 nucleotide sequence: TGTGCCAGCAGCCTGACGGAGGGGTACGAGCAGTACTTC. It translates to CASSLTEGYEQYF.

The V gene is TRBV18, the J gene TRBJ2-7; 7 bases line up with TRBD1. Germline assignment: CDR1 KGHSH and CDR2 LQKENI. J was trimmed by 4 bases and V by 6 bases; bases with no gene match: 12. CDR3 length: 15 amino acids. CDR3 residues: CASSTRTTGIYEQYF. The CDR3 nucleotides are TGTGCCAGCTCCACCCGGACGACAGGGATTTACGAGCAGTACTTC.

This chain connects TRBV19 to TRBJ2-7; D may be TRBD2 (5 bases). The CDR3 loop spans 15 amino acids. V was shortened by 1 base and J by 7 bases, with 17 bases between the two germline ends. Per germline, CDR1 LNHDA and CDR2 SQIVND (reference sequence). CDR3 residues: CASSIGGVDSEEQYF. CDR3 coding DNA: TGTGCCAGTAGTATAGGGGGAGTGGACTCCGAGGAGCAGTACTTC. The full variable domain, its missing parts supplied by reference TRBV19 and TRBJ2-7, is DGGITQSPKYLFRKEGQNVTLSCEQNLNHDAMYWYRQDPGQGLRLIYYSQIVNDFQKGDIAEGYSVSREKKESFPLTVTSAQKNPTAFYLCASSIGGVDSEEQYFGPGTRLTVT.

This clone was seen only once. V usage is TRBV19 and J usage is TRBJ2-2; D not certain. The CDR3 runs 17 residues. V lost 1 base and J lost 4, with 16 bases in between. From germline, CDR1 is LNHDA and CDR2 SQIVND (reference sequence). CDR3 residues: CASSIGLTTQSTGELFF. In nucleotides, the CDR3 is TGTGCCAGTAGTATAGGGCTAACTACCCAGAGCACCGGGGAGCTGTTTTTT.

V gene TRBV19 combines with J gene TRBJ2-7; 9 bases align to TRBD1. This CDR3 is 14 amino acids long. In germline, CDR1 is LNHDA, CDR2 SQIVND (reference sequence). Trimming removed 3 bases from V and 3 bases from J; junction bases left unmatched: 3. The CDR3 DNA sequence: TGTGCCAGTAGTATGGGACAGGGAAACTACGAGCAGTACTTC. This codes for CASSMGQGNYEQYF.

The chain is built from TRBV5-1 and TRBJ2-1, with 7 bases matching TRBD2. The junction had 3 bases not matched to a gene; V was cut back by 0 bases and J by 0 bases. There are 16 residues in the CDR3. CDR1 and CDR2 (germline): SGHRS, YFSETQ. CDR3 in DNA: TGCGCCAGCAGCTTGGAAGCGGGAAGCTCCTACAATGAGCAGTTCTTC. Protein sequence: CASSLEAGSSYNEQFF.

CDR3 sequence: CASSPHRGYEQYF. CDR3 DNA sequence: TGTGCCAGCAGCCCCCACCGGGGATACGAGCAGTACTTC. This chain uses TRBV7-6 with TRBJ2-7, with a possible D match to TRBD2 (5 bases). The CDR3 is 13 amino acids. V lost 5 bases and J 4 bases, leaving 12 bases between the germline ends. In germline, CDR1 is SGHVS, CDR2 FNYEAQ.

This clone was seen once. The rearrangement uses TRBV18 and TRBJ2-3; 9 positions match TRBD1. The V gene's germline CDR1 is KGHSH and CDR2 LQKENI. The CDR3 is 15 amino acids. Trimming cost V 4 bases and J 3 bases; bases outside gene matches: 5. The CDR3 DNA follows: TGTGCCAGCTCACTCCGACAGGGGGAGACAGATACGCAGTATTTT. It yields the protein CASSLRQGETDTQYF.

The rearrangement links TRBV30 to TRBJ2-3; TRBD1 agrees at 9 bases. This CDR3 has 16 residues. V trimming: 4 bases; J trimming: 4 bases; junction bases outside the gene matches: 12. The germline gives CDR1 GTSNPN, CDR2 SVGIG (reference sequence). The CDR3 spells CAWTPIGQGRADTQYF. The CDR3 coding sequence is TGTGCCTGGACTCCAATCGGACAGGGGAGGGCAGATACGCAGTATTTT.

This clone was counted a single time. The genes are TRBV6-5 and TRBJ1-3, with D unclear. The germline V and J ends were trimmed by 5 bases and 4 bases, with 12 bases remaining between them. The germline V gene has CDR1 MNHEY and CDR2 SVGAGI. This CDR3 spans 14 amino acids. This CDR3 is CASSQTDLGNTIYF. In nucleotides, the CDR3 is TGTGCCAGCAGTCAAACAGATTTGGGAAACACCATATATTTT.